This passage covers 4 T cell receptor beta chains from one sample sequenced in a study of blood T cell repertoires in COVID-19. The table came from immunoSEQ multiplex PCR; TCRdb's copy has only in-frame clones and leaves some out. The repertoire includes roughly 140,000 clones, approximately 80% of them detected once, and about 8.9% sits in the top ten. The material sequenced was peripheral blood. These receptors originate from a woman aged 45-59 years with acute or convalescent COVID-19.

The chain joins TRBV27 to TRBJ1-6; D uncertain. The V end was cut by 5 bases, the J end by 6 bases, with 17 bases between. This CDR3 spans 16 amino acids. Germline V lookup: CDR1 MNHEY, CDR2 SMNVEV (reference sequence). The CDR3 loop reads CASSTSNQVPNSPLHF. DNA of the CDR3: TGTGCCAGCAGTACCTCCAACCAGGTACCTAATTCACCCCTCCACTTT.

As DNA, the CDR3 is TGTGCCAGCAGGGATACAGGGCCCACCGGGGAGCTGTTTTTT. Protein sequence: CASRDTGPTGELFF. The chain is built from TRBV6-5 and TRBJ2-2, with TRBD1 as a possible D gene (6 bases). The germline V and J ends were trimmed by 6 bases and 4 bases, with 12 bases remaining between them. The germline V gene has CDR1 MNHEY and CDR2 SVGAGI. This CDR3 spans 14 amino acids.

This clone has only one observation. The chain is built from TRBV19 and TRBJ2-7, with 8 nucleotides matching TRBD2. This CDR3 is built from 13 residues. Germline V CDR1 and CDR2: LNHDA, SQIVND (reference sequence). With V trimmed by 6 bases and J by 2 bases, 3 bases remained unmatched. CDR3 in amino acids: CASSLGLAYEQYF. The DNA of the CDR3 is TGTGCCAGTAGCCTGGGACTAGCCTACGAGCAGTACTTC.

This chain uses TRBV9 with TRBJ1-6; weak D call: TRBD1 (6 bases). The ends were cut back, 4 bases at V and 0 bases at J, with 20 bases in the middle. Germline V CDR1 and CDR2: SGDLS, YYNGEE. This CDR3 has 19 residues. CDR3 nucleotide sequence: TGTGCCAGCAGCACTTCCGGGACACCCGCCAGCTCCTATAATTCACCCCTCCACTTT. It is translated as CASSTSGTPASSYNSPLHF.